These 18 T cell receptor beta chains were all obtained from the same sample, sequenced in a study of cytotoxic CD8 clonotypes in ibrutinib-treated CLL. Data came from immunoSEQ multiplex PCR; TCRdb stores just in-frame clones and leaves some out. This sample carries 13,000 to 15,000 clones, approximately 52% of them seen once, and the ten largest clones take under 40%. The sample consisted of PBMCs, taken at an approximately 25-month disease-progression time point, from a patient treated with ibrutinib. The source of these receptors is a human donor with chronic lymphocytic leukemia.

This clone was picked up a small number of times. The V and J genes are TRBV7-8 and TRBJ1-5; D is uncertain. The CDR3 loop spans 12 amino acids. V lost 2 bases to trimming and J lost 6 bases, with 5 bases between them. The V gene's germline CDR1 is SGHVS and CDR2 FQNEAQ. DNA of the CDR3: TGTGCCAGCAGCTTACCTCGTCAGCCCCAGCATTTT. Its protein product is CASSLPRQPQHF.

The sample holds a few counts of this clone. This sample also contains other DNA sequences that code for the same CDR3. The chain uses TRBV5-6 and TRBJ1-4; TRBD1 matches at 8 bases. The germline V gene encodes CDR1 SGHDT and CDR2 YYEEEE. This CDR3 region has 14 residues. The V gene end was trimmed by 2 bases and the J gene end by 8 bases; junction bases not matched to a gene: 5. The CDR3 DNA is TGTGCCAGCAGCTTCGGACAGGGAAACGAAAAACTGTTTTTT. It yields the protein CASSFGQGNEKLFF.

Written as DNA, the CDR3 is TGTGCCAGCAGCCAAGGACTAGCGTTTGATACGCAGTATTTT. It yields the protein CASSQGLAFDTQYF. This chain joins TRBV27 and TRBJ2-3; TRBD2 agrees at 9 bases. This CDR3 contains 14 residues. CDR1 is MNHEY and CDR2 is SMNVEV in the germline V gene (reference sequence). After removal of 6 bases from V and 6 bases from J, the junction contained 7 bases not matched to a gene.

This clone has only a few counts. CDR3 in amino acids: CASSSTTGENTEAFF. The DNA of the CDR3 is TGTGCCAGCTCATCAACGACAGGGGAGAACACTGAAGCTTTCTTT. The genes are TRBV18 and TRBJ1-1, with TRBD1 matching 8 bases. V shed 5 bases and J 1 base; nucleotides not matched to a gene: 6. The CDR3 consists of 15 residues. Per germline, CDR1 KGHSH and CDR2 LQKENI.

This clone came up a few times. The gene calls are TRBV27 and TRBJ1-5; D remains unclear. Trimming removed 3 bases from V and 0 bases from J, with 9 bases in between. CDR1 and CDR2 from the germline V gene are MNHEY and SMNVEV (reference sequence). The CDR3 is 15 amino acids. CDR3 in DNA: TGTGCCAGCAGTTTGGCCGGACTTAGCAATCAGCCCCAGCATTTT. Protein sequence: CASSLAGLSNQPQHF.

J is TRBJ1-6 and V is TRBV29-1, with 10 positions matching TRBD1. Trimming at V came to 7 bases and at J to 8 bases, leaving 2 bases not matched to a gene. Germline V lookup: CDR1 SQVTM, CDR2 ANQGSEA. The CDR3 has 12 amino acids. CDR3: CSAGTGDSPLHF. In nucleotides, the CDR3 is TGCAGCGCCGGGACAGGGGATTCACCCCTCCACTTT.

This clone was counted a few times. This rearrangement joins TRBV30 to TRBJ2-7; D is possibly TRBD1 (6 bases). Trimming cost V 5 bases and J 3 bases, with 11 bases left between them. Looked up from germline, CDR1 is GTSNPN and CDR2 is SVGIG (reference sequence). The CDR3 contains 12 residues. The CDR3: CAWQQGFYEQYF. The CDR3 DNA reads as TGTGCCTGGCAACAGGGATTCTACGAGCAGTACTTC.

The V and J genes are TRBV29-1 and TRBJ1-1, with D tentatively TRBD1 (5 bases). The CDR3 covers 13 residues. With 4 bases removed from V and 5 bases from J, the gap between germline ends came to 14 bases. Looked up from germline, CDR1 is SQVTM and CDR2 is ANQGSEA. The CDR3 bases are TGCAGCGTTGCACAGGCCCACCGGACTGAAGCTTTCTTT. It specifies CSVAQAHRTEAFF.

This clone has just a few counts. This chain connects TRBV6-1 to TRBJ2-7, with no clear D. The CDR3 is 12 residues long. The germline V gene encodes CDR1 MNHNS and CDR2 SASEGT. V lost 2 bases and J 2 bases, leaving 4 bases between the germline ends. The CDR3 DNA is TGTGCCAGCAGTGAACCGACCTACGAGCAGTACTTC. This sequence encodes CASSEPTYEQYF.

The chain links TRBV5-1 to TRBJ1-1, with a tentative D call TRBD1 (6 bases). This CDR3 is built from 15 residues. Germline V gives CDR1 SGHRS, CDR2 YFSETQ. Trimming stripped 1 base from V and 1 base from J, with 11 bases between. The DNA for the CDR3 is TGCGCCAGCAGCTTGTTACAGGGAGGGAACACTGAAGCTTTCTTT. Encoded protein: CASSLLQGGNTEAFF.

The rearrangement uses TRBV27 and TRBJ1-5; 9 bases agree with TRBD1. CDR3 length: 16 residues. CDR1 is MNHEY and CDR2 is SMNVEV in the germline V gene (reference sequence). Trimming at V came to 4 bases and at J to 4 bases, leaving 8 bases not matched to a gene. CDR3 nucleotides: TGTGCCAGCAGTTCTAACCGGGACAGGGTTAATCAGCCCCAGCATTTT. Translation: CASSSNRDRVNQPQHF.

The chain joins TRBV27 to TRBJ1-2; TRBD1 agrees at 9 bases. The CDR3 is 14 residues long. CDR1 is MNHEY, CDR2 SMNVEV, per germline (reference sequence). Trimming at V came to 5 bases and at J to 4 bases, leaving 5 bases not matched to a gene. CDR3 protein: CASSVTGGIYGYTF. CDR3 nucleotides: TGTGCCAGCAGTGTAACAGGGGGCATCTATGGCTACACCTTC.

This chain connects TRBV18 to TRBJ2-2; D may be TRBD2 (6 bases). CDR3 length: 13 amino acids. Trimming took off 5 bases at V and 3 bases at J, with 7 bases between the two ends. Germline values: CDR1 KGHSH, CDR2 LQKENI. The CDR3 region is CASSSGDTGELFF. In DNA form, the CDR3 reads TGTGCCAGCTCATCGGGGGACACCGGGGAGCTGTTTTTT.

The V gene is TRBV9, the J gene TRBJ1-4; unclear D gene. Trimming shortened V by 4 bases and J by 2 bases, and 9 bases separated the two germline ends. There are 14 residues in the CDR3. Germline V lookup: CDR1 SGDLS, CDR2 YYNGEE. CDR3 sequence (DNA): TGTGCCAGCAGCACCCCTGGGACTAATGAAAAACTGTTTTTT. As protein: CASSTPGTNEKLFF.

This clone was seen a handful of times. The CDR3 protein is CASSLYNQPQHF. The CDR3 nucleotides are TGTGCCAGCAGCTTATATAATCAGCCCCAGCATTTT. The rearrangement joins TRBV5-8 to TRBJ1-5; D gene ambiguous. This CDR3 is built from 12 residues. V was cut by 2 bases and J by 4 bases, with 4 bases left in between. CDR1 and CDR2 from the germline V gene are SGHTS and YDEGEE.

The genes are TRBV5-6 and TRBJ2-7; D might be TRBD1 (6 bases). The CDR3 consists of 13 residues. Germline V gives CDR1 SGHDT, CDR2 YYEEEE. With 4 bases removed from V and 3 bases from J, the gap between germline ends came to 11 bases. The CDR3, as DNA: TGTGCCAGCAGCCTCGGGACACTCTACGAGCAGTACTTC. Translating gives CASSLGTLYEQYF.

There are a few counts of this clone. V is TRBV7-8 and J is TRBJ1-1, with D uncertain. This CDR3 is 16 amino acids long. Germline V gene lookup returns CDR1 SGHVS and CDR2 FQNEAQ. V was shortened by 3 bases and J by 4 bases, with 18 bases between the two germline ends. CDR3 nucleotide sequence: TGTGCCAGCAGCTTGGGCAATTTTTGGGAAGGCACTGAAGCTTTCTTT. It yields the protein CASSLGNFWEGTEAFF. The whole variable domain, remainder taken from reference TRBV7-8 and TRBJ1-1, is GAGVSQSPRYKVAKRGQDVALRCDPISGHVSLFWYQQALGQGPEFLTYFQNEAQLDKSGLPSDRFFAERPEGSVSTLKIQRTQQEDSAVYLCASSLGNFWEGTEAFFGQGTRLTVV.

This chain uses TRBV6-6 with TRBJ2-7; D perhaps matches TRBD2 (6 bases). In germline, CDR1 is MNHNY, CDR2 SVGAGI (reference sequence). CDR3 length: 14 residues. V lost 5 bases and J lost 4, with 15 bases in between. In DNA, the CDR3 is TGTGCCAGCAGTGGGGGACTGGGGGGATACGAGCAGTACTTC. This gives the protein CASSGGLGGYEQYF.